This T cell receptor (beta chain) was found in a study of blood T cell repertoires in COVID-19. Study overall: Collection of acute and convalescent COVID-19 samples took place in the United States, Italy and Spain. The analysed material was cDNA or gDNA that came from T cells, B-cell-depleted T cells, or PBMCs.

Original processing notes: Estimation of nucleated cell counts was performed using reference gene primer amplification. Data came from immunoSEQ multiplex PCR; TCRdb stores just in-frame clones and leaves some out. Clone size and the V and J calls come from that table; the DNA yielded D and trimming. Of about 250,000 clones detected, just under 85% appear once; the ten largest clones hold 8.9%. The V gene lost 3 bases and the J gene lost 2 bases, with 6 bases spanning the gap. Germline values: CDR1 KGHSH, CDR2 LQKENI. The CDR3 totals 13 residues. This TCR derives from a man at least 80 years old with acute or convalescent COVID-19. This rearrangement joins TRBV18 to TRBJ2-3; D not resolved. Sequencing input: peripheral blood. The CDR3 spells CASSPLATDTQYF. The CDR3 nucleotides read TGTGCCAGCTCACCGCTGGCCACAGATACGCAGTATTTT.